The 11 T cell receptor beta chains listed next were all sequenced from one sample in a study of T cell repertoires in cytomegalovirus infection. MiXCR, applied by TCRdb to the reads, yields one record per CDR3 protein. The profile shows roughly 640,000 distinct CDR3 sequences, 20% to 30% of them singletons. Material for sequencing was CD8+ T cells from PBMCs. Receptors originate from a human donor in good health (CMV status not recorded). Some clones in this sample may be carry-over from other donors' samples.

On this clonotype: It may be a read error: a sequence one base away is much more abundant. The chain has TRBV2 and TRBJ2-5, with D hard to call. Deletions cut 9 bases from V and 2 bases from J, with 4 bases between. CDR3 length equals 10 residues. Germline CDR1 reads SNHLY; CDR2 reads FYNNEI. The CDR3 here is CARGQETQYF. As DNA, the CDR3 is TGTGCCAGGGGTCAAGAGACCCAGTACTTC.

This clonotype was detected a few times. The rearrangement links TRBV2 to TRBJ1-1, with D hard to call. The length of the CDR3 is 16 residues. The germline CDR1 and CDR2 sequences are SNHLY and FYNNEI. Trimming removed 2 bases at V and 5 bases at J, with 18 bases between. The CDR3 sequence: CASSEITNMGRTEAFF. The CDR3 region has the DNA TGTGCCAGCAGTGAAATCACAAATATGGGAAGGACTGAAGCTTTCTTT.

Only one count was recorded for this clonotype. The rearrangement joins TRBV13 to TRBJ2-7; no definite D call. The CDR3 runs 12 residues. Germline CDR1 and CDR2: PRHDT and FYEKMQ (reference sequence). V was shortened by 3 bases and J by 5 bases, with 8 bases between the two germline ends. DNA of the CDR3: TGTGCCAGCAGCTTTGGGAACGACGAGCAGTACTTC. This sequence encodes CASSFGNDEQYF.

This clonotype has only a few counts. The V gene is TRBV23-1, the J gene TRBJ2-2; D gene ambiguous. TRBV23-1 is an ORF for which the function is uncertain. The CDR3 extends over 13 amino acids. The ends were cut back, 0 bases at V and 3 bases at J, with 2 bases in the middle. The chain's CDR3 is CASSQSDTGELFF. The CDR3 coding sequence is TGCGCCAGCAGTCAATCTGACACCGGGGAGCTGTTTTTT.

At least ten counts were recorded for this clonotype. This CDR3 is CASSPKDGRRAFF. CDR3 DNA sequence: TGTGCCAGCAGCCCTAAGGACGGCCGACGGGCTTTCTTT. The chain combines TRBV7-6 with TRBJ1-1; D remains unclear. Germline lookup yields CDR1 SGHVS and CDR2 FNYEAQ. The CDR3 runs 13 residues. The V end was cut by 5 bases, the J end by 11 bases, with 18 bases between.

This clonotype was detected only a few times. The chain carries TRBV7-2 and TRBJ2-3; D gene ambiguous. The CDR3 is 15 amino acids. V was pared by 1 base and J by 0 bases, with 8 bases between. The germline CDR1 and CDR2 sequences are SGHTA and FQGNSA. CDR3 region: CASSLGAYSTDTQYF. As DNA, the CDR3 is TGTGCCAGCAGCTTAGGGGCCTACAGCACAGATACGCAGTATTTT. The full variable domain, completed using reference TRBV7-2 and TRBJ2-3, is GAGVSQSPSNKVTEKGKDVELRCDPISGHTALYWYRQSLGQGLEFLIYFQGNSAPDKSGLPSDRFSAERTGGSVSTLTIQRTQQEDSAVYLCASSLGAYSTDTQYFGPGTRLTVL.

The V call is TRBV20-1, the J call TRBJ1-4, with TRBD1 as a possible D gene (5 bases). V lost 0 bases and J 13 bases, leaving 9 bases between the germline ends. Germline CDR1 DFQATT, CDR2 SNEGSKA (reference sequence). The CDR3 totals 11 residues. CDR3 region: CSAREGGALFF. The CDR3 DNA sequence: TGCAGTGCTAGAGAAGGAGGGGCACTGTTTTTT.

The V gene is TRBV7-6, the J gene TRBJ2-4, with 7 bases fitting TRBD1. The germline V gene encodes CDR1 SGHVS and CDR2 FNYEAQ. The CDR3 is 13 amino acids. V was clipped by 4 bases and J by 8 bases; unmatched bases: 5. In DNA, the CDR3 is TGTGCCAGCAGCTCGACAGGGTTGGACATTCAGTACTTC. Encoded protein: CASSSTGLDIQYF.

The V and J genes are TRBV29-1 and TRBJ2-1; unclear D gene. Germline V gene lookup returns CDR1 SQVTM and CDR2 ANQGSEA. The V gene lost 2 bases and the J gene lost 5 bases, with 10 bases spanning the gap. The CDR3 is made up of 13 amino acids. CDR3 in amino acids: CSVERTDHNEQFF. For the CDR3, the DNA is TGCAGCGTTGAAAGAACAGATCACAATGAGCAGTTCTTC.

This clonotype was counted ten times or more. The genes are TRBV7-2 and TRBJ2-6; possibly TRBD1 or TRBD2 for D (6 bases each). The CDR3 spans 17 residues. Germline V CDR1 and CDR2: SGHTA, FQGNSA. V was trimmed by 3 bases and J by 2 bases, leaving 14 bases between them. This CDR3 reads CASSLGWGAAGANVLTF. In nucleotides, the CDR3 is TGTGCCAGCAGCTTGGGCTGGGGGGCCGCTGGGGCCAACGTCCTGACTTTC.

This clonotype occurred a few times. The chain employs TRBV20-1 and TRBJ2-7, with TRBD1 matching 7 bases. Germline CDR1 and CDR2: DFQATT and SNEGSKA (reference sequence). The CDR3 is 14 residues long. Trimming removed 0 bases from V and 3 bases from J; junction bases left unmatched: 5. In DNA, the CDR3 is TGCAGTGCTAGAGATCGACAGGGACACTACGAGCAGTACGTC. Amino acids: CSARDRQGHYEQYV.